The 3 T cell receptor beta chains given below trace back to one sample, sequenced in a study of T cell repertoires in cytomegalovirus infection. TCRdb re-called the reads through MiXCR, storing one row per CDR3 protein. In the table there are about 920,000 distinct CDR3 sequences, around 30% of which are singletons. These receptors lack a known antigen. The sequencing here drew on cultured CD8+ T cells from PBMCs, taken from culture after CMV antigen stimulation. The source of these receptors is a human donor in good health (CMV status not recorded). Some clones in this sample may be carry-over from other donors' samples.

With respect to this clonotype: A much larger clonotype is one base distant, so this may be a read error. This sequence joins TRBV7-2 and TRBJ2-2; D is unclear. Germline values: CDR1 SGHTA, CDR2 FQGNSA. The CDR3 is 13 residues long. The CDR3 region has the DNA TGTGTCAGCAGCCCAGAGAACACCGGGGAGCTGTTTTTT. Its translation is CVSSPENTGELFF. The full variable domain, with the rest looked up from reference TRBV7-2 and TRBJ2-2, is GAGVSQSPSNKVTEKGKDVELRCDPISGHTALYWYRQSLGQGLEFLIYFQGNSAPDKSGLPSDRFSAERTGGSVSTLTIQRTQQEDSAVYLCVSSPENTGELFFGEGSRLTVL.

Comments on this clonotype: A much larger clone sits a single nucleotide away, making a read error possible. This rearrangement joins TRBV4-1 to TRBJ1-1, with D unclear. The CDR3 covers 13 residues. Germline lookup yields CDR1 MGHRA and CDR2 YSYEKL. CDR3 DNA: TGCGCCAGCAGCCTTTCTTCGGGCACTAAAGCTTTCTTT. This gives the protein CASSLSSGTKAFF.

There are a few counts of this clonotype. This sequence joins TRBV12-3 or TRBV12-4 and TRBJ2-7; 9 bases map to TRBD2. V lost 9 bases to trimming and J lost 2 bases; unmatched junction nucleotides: 5. The CDR3 consists of 13 residues. CDR3 protein: CASRVAGAYEQYF. CDR3 nucleotide sequence: TGTGCCAGTAGGGTAGCGGGGGCCTACGAGCAGTACTTC.